The rows below give T cell receptor beta chains drawn from one sample of a study of glioma-infiltrating T cells after dendritic cell vaccination. This table comes from immunoSEQ multiplex PCR, and its TCRdb copy is limited to in-frame clones, with some not included. The profile covers 75,000 to 100,000 clones, with roughly three quarters appearing a single time and approximately 6% taken by the ten largest. This sample comprised blood, obtained before dendritic cell vaccination. These receptors came from a human donor with glioblastoma. Both conserved end residues are part of each CDR3. Each record gives: J gene, clone size, D gene, V gene, CDR3 protein, CDR3 DNA. The D gene is left open where the match is weak. Not every row has a clone size; where given, it reads once, few, many or a size class.

>TRBJ2-1|few|TRBD2|TRBV5-1
CASSFSAGGNYNEQFF
TGCGCCAGCAGCTTTTCTGCGGGGGGTAATTACAATGAGCAGTTCTTC
>TRBJ2-2|.|TRBD1|TRBV5-1
CASNPGQGITGELFF
TGCGCGAGCAATCCGGGACAGGGAATCACCGGGGAGCTGTTTTTT
>TRBJ2-7|.|.|TRBV5-4
CASSLQQAEGEQYF
TGTGCCAGCAGCTTACAACAGGCGGAGGGCGAGCAGTACTTC
>TRBJ1-5|.|TRBD1|TRBV19
CASSRQGAYQPQHF
TGTGCCAGTAGTCGACAGGGGGCCTATCAGCCCCAGCATTTT
>TRBJ2-2|.|TRBD1|TRBV7-3
CASSFEIGTGTGELFF
TGTGCCAGCAGCTTCGAGATTGGGACAGGAACCGGGGAGCTGTTTTTT
>TRBJ2-5|.|TRBD2|TRBV5-8
CASSLFAGVQETQYF
TGTGCCAGCAGCTTGTTCGCGGGGGTACAAGAGACCCAGTACTTC
>TRBJ1-4|.|TRBD1|TRBV5-6
CASSVPGQGSDEKLFF
TGTGCCAGCAGCGTCCCGGGACAGGGTTCAGATGAAAAACTGTTTTTT
>TRBJ1-2|.|.|TRBV7-2
CASSLLAINYGYTF
TGTGCCAGCAGCTTATTAGCGATCAACTATGGCTACACCTTC
>TRBJ2-3|.|.|TRBV5-1
CASSSSTDTQYF
TGCGCCAGCAGCTCGAGCACAGATACGCAGTATTTT
>TRBJ1-1|.|.|TRBV14
CASSQGVYYRDTEAFF
TGTGCCAGCAGCCAAGGGGTGTATTACAGAGACACTGAAGCTTTCTTT
>TRBJ2-2|.|.|TRBV18
CASSQTVTGELFF
TGTGCCAGCTCACAGACAGTCACCGGGGAGCTGTTTTTT
>TRBJ1-1|.|TRBD1|TRBV11-1
CASSVRQGNTEAFF
TGTGCCAGCAGCGTCAGACAGGGGAACACTGAAGCTTTCTTT
>TRBJ2-1|few|.|TRBV9
CASGGGVLYNEQFF
TGTGCCAGCGGAGGGGGGGTGCTCTACAATGAGCAGTTCTTC
>TRBJ2-5|.|TRBD1|TRBV6-5
CASSPGGIETQYF
TGTGCCAGCAGTCCAGGGGGCATAGAGACCCAGTACTTC
>TRBJ2-5|.|.|TRBV29-1
CSVVGVRVQETQYF
TGCAGCGTTGTAGGGGTTAGAGTCCAAGAGACCCAGTACTTC
>TRBJ1-1|.|TRBD1|TRBV5-1
CASKLPGQWEDTEAFF
TGCGCCAGCAAACTTCCGGGACAGTGGGAAGACACTGAAGCTTTCTTT
>TRBJ1-2|.|.|TRBV10-3
CAISESGGRKGYTF
TGTGCCATCAGTGAGTCGGGGGGGCGGAAAGGCTACACCTTC
>TRBJ2-1|.|.|TRBV6-1
CASSEGTQSSSYNEQFF
TGTGCCAGCAGTGAGGGGACACAATCCAGCTCCTACAATGAGCAGTTCTTC
>TRBJ2-3|.|TRBD2|TRBV10-3
CAISDLSGGTDTQYF
TGTGCCATCAGTGATCTAAGCGGGGGGACAGATACGCAGTATTTT
>TRBJ2-7|.|TRBD2|TRBV9
CASSVGSGRPTSYEQYF
TGTGCCAGCAGCGTAGGTAGCGGGAGGCCGACTTCCTACGAGCAGTACTTC
>TRBJ1-2|.|.|TRBV11-2
CASSLVLDWRYGYTF
TGTGCCAGCAGCTTAGTCCTGGACTGGAGGTATGGCTACACCTTC
>TRBJ1-4|.|.|TRBV7-6
CASSSDQGLSEKLFF
TGTGCCAGCAGCTCAGACCAGGGGTTAAGTGAAAAACTGTTTTTT
>TRBJ2-5|once|TRBD1|TRBV5-1
CASSWTGGAFTGETQYF
TGCGCCAGCAGTTGGACAGGGGGCGCGTTTACGGGAGAGACCCAGTACTTC
>TRBJ2-5|few|.|TRBV10-3
CAISVGGHQETQYF
TGTGCCATCAGTGTGGGGGGGCATCAAGAGACCCAGTACTTC
>TRBJ1-5|.|.|TRBV28
CASSKGTTTDGNQPQHF
TGTGCCAGCAGTAAAGGGACAACCACTGATGGCAATCAGCCCCAGCATTTT
>TRBJ2-2|.|.|TRBV7-9
CASSLAGPGELFF
TGTGCCAGCAGCTTAGCGGGCCCCGGGGAGCTGTTTTTT
>TRBJ2-5|.|.|TRBV18
CASSPVAAQETQYF
TGTGCCAGCTCACCTGTGGCGGCCCAAGAGACCCAGTACTTC
>TRBJ1-6|.|.|TRBV5-4
CASSSGNGLYNSPLHF
TGTGCCAGCAGCTCGGGGAACGGACTGTATAATTCACCCCTCCACTTT
>TRBJ1-1|once|.|TRBV6-5
CASSFQGGPDGREAFF
TGTGCCAGCAGTTTTCAGGGTGGCCCCGACGGCCGTGAAGCTTTCTTT
>TRBJ2-5|.|TRBD2|TRBV23-1
CASSGLRGRGDGETQYF
TGCGCCAGCAGTGGCCTCCGGGGGCGGGGGGATGGAGAGACCCAGTACTTC
>TRBJ1-2|.|.|TRBV29-1
CSASTRIANYGYTF
TGCAGCGCCTCGACCAGGATAGCTAACTATGGCTACACCTTC
>TRBJ1-5|few|.|TRBV6-5
CASSYDRNQPQHF
TGTGCCAGCAGTTACGACAGGAACCAGCCCCAGCATTTT
>TRBJ2-5|.|.|TRBV28
CASSKKGRRPRQETQYF
TGTGCCAGCAGTAAAAAGGGGAGGAGACCACGCCAAGAGACCCAGTACTTC
>TRBJ1-2|.|TRBD1|TRBV6-5
CASSTTGTEDYGYTF
TGTGCCAGCAGTACTACCGGGACAGAAGACTATGGCTACACCTTC
>TRBJ2-1|.|.|TRBV6-6
CATSSRGSYNEQFF
TGTGCCACCAGCAGTCGGGGTTCGTACAATGAGCAGTTCTTC
>TRBJ2-1|.|.|TRBV4-1
CASSQLARNEQFF
TGCGCCAGCAGCCAGTTAGCCCGGAATGAGCAGTTCTTC
>TRBJ1-2|.|.|TRBV19
CASSIAETEGGYTF
TGTGCCAGTAGTATCGCCGAGACAGAAGGTGGCTACACCTTC
>TRBJ2-7|.|TRBD1|TRBV18
CASSPRTGGEQYF
TGTGCCAGCTCACCCCGGACAGGGGGCGAGCAGTACTTC
>TRBJ2-3|.|.|TRBV19
CASSHPSTDTQYF
TGTGCCAGTAGTCATCCCAGCACAGATACGCAGTATTTT